The 6 T cell receptor beta chains below all came from one sample that was sequenced in a study of T cell clones after liver transplantation. The data were produced by immunoSEQ multiplex PCR, yet TCRdb's version contains in-frame clones alone and is incomplete. The sample records tens of thousands of clones, roughly 82% being singletons. The sample was CD4+ T cells from blood, taken approximately 45 months after liver transplant. All receptors derive from a human patient who received a liver transplant. Part of the T cells may come from the graft donor.

V and J are TRBV18 and TRBJ1-1; D not certain. Looked up from germline, CDR1 is KGHSH and CDR2 is LQKENI. The V and J ends lost 3 bases and 8 bases respectively, with 16 bases between them. CDR3 length equals 14 residues. The CDR3 nucleotides are TGTGCCAGCTCACCCCGTCTGGACCAAACCGAAGCTTTCTTT. Its translation is CASSPRLDQTEAFF.

The J gene is TRBJ1-1, the V gene TRBV28; no definite D call. The CDR3 extends over 14 amino acids. Germline values: CDR1 MDHEN, CDR2 SYDVKM. V was cut by 0 bases and J by 1 base, with 6 bases left in between. This chain's CDR3 is CASSLWQPNTEAFF. CDR3 DNA: TGTGCCAGCAGTTTATGGCAGCCGAACACTGAAGCTTTCTTT.

The chain couples TRBV28 to TRBJ1-4; 8 bases are a match to TRBD1. Germline CDR1 MDHEN, CDR2 SYDVKM. CDR3 size: 15 residues. V lost 5 bases, J lost 6 bases, and 8 bases stayed unmatched. The CDR3 is CASSRQGKGDEKLFF. DNA for the CDR3: TGTGCCAGCAGTCGACAGGGGAAGGGCGATGAAAAACTGTTTTTT.

V gene TRBV28 combines with J gene TRBJ1-1; tentatively, D is TRBD1 (5 bases). V shed 7 bases and J shed 2 bases, with 11 bases lying between them. This CDR3 region has 13 residues. The germline V gene encodes CDR1 MDHEN and CDR2 SYDVKM. The CDR3 DNA reads as TGTGCCAGCATCCTTCAGGGAAACACTGAAGCTTTCTTT. The encoded protein is CASILQGNTEAFF.

This chain uses TRBV28 with TRBJ1-4, with 7 bases aligning to TRBD1. Germline-derived CDR1 and CDR2 are MDHEN and SYDVKM. There are 15 residues in the CDR3. With 2 bases clipped from V and 7 bases from J, the junction kept 7 bases outside the gene matches. Here the CDR3 reads CASSLVQGGVEKLFF. CDR3 bases: TGTGCCAGCAGTTTAGTGCAGGGGGGGGTTGAAAAACTGTTTTTT.

The chain couples TRBV6-5 to TRBJ2-1; D possibly corresponds to TRBD1 (6 bases). Germline values: CDR1 MNHEY, CDR2 SVGAGI. Trimming pared 4 bases from V and 0 bases from J, leaving 10 bases between. This CDR3 is built from 15 residues. Written as DNA, the CDR3 is TGTGCCAGCAGTTTAGACAGGAGCTCCTACAATGAGCAGTTCTTC. Translation gives CASSLDRSSYNEQFF.